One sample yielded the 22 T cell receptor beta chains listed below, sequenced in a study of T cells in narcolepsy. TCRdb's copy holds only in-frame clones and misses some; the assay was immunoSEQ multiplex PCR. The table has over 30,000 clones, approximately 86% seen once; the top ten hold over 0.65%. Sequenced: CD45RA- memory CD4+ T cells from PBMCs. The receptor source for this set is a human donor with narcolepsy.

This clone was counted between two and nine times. CDR3 residues: CASSYVSDGSYGYTF. The DNA for the CDR3 is TGTGCCAGCAGTTACGTTAGCGACGGCTCCTATGGCTACACCTTC. V and J are TRBV6-5 and TRBJ1-2; D remains ambiguous. Between the trimmed V and J ends, which lost 2 bases and 4 bases, there was a span of 14 bases. The CDR3 covers 15 residues. Germline CDR1 is MNHEY and CDR2 is SVGAGI.

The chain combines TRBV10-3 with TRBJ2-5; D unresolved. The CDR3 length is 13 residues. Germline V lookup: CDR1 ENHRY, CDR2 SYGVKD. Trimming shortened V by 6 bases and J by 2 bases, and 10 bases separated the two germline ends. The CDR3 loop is CAIRAEQQETQYF. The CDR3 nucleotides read TGTGCCATCAGGGCCGAACAGCAAGAGACCCAGTACTTC.

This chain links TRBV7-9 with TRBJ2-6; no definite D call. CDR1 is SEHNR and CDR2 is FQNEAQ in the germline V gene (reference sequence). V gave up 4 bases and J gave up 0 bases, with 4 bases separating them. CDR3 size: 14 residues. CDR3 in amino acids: CASSSHSGANVLTF. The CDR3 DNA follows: TGTGCCAGCAGCTCCCACTCTGGGGCCAACGTCCTGACTTTC.

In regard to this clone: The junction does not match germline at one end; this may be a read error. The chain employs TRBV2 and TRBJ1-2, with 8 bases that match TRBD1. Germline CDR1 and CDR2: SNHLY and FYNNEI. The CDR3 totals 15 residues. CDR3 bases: TGTGCCGGCAGCGAAACCCCGGACAGGGATTTTGGCTACACCTTC. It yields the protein CAGSETPDRDFGYTF.

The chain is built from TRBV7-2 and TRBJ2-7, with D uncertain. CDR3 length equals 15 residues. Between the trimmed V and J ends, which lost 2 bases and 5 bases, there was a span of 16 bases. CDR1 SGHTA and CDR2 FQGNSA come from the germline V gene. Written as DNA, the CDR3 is TGTGCCAGCAGCTTAAGGTGGAGTAGGGTAGACGAGCAGTACTTC. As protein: CASSLRWSRVDEQYF. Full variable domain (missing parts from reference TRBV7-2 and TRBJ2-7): GAGVSQSPSNKVTEKGKDVELRCDPISGHTALYWYRQSLGQGLEFLIYFQGNSAPDKSGLPSDRFSAERTGGSVSTLTIQRTQQEDSAVYLCASSLRWSRVDEQYFGPGTRLTVT.

CDR3 DNA sequence: TGTGCCAGCTCACCCGGGGCCTACGAGCAGTACTTC. Translated, it gives CASSPGAYEQYF. The chain carries TRBV18 and TRBJ2-7; tentative D call: TRBD2 (5 bases). Trimming took off 3 bases at V and 2 bases at J, with 5 bases between the two ends. Germline V lookup: CDR1 KGHSH, CDR2 LQKENI. The CDR3 length is 12 residues.

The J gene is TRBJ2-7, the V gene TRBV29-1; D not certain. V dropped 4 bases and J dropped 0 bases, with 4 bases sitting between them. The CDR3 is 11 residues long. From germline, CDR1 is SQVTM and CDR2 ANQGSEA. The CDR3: CSVASSYEQYF. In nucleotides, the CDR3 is TGCAGCGTTGCCAGCTCCTACGAGCAGTACTTC.

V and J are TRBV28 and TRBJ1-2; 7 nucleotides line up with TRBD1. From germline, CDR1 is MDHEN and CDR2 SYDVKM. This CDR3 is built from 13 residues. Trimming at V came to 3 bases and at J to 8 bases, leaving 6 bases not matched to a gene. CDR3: CASSFQGGGGYTF. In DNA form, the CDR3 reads TGTGCCAGCAGTTTCCAGGGGGGAGGGGGCTACACCTTC.

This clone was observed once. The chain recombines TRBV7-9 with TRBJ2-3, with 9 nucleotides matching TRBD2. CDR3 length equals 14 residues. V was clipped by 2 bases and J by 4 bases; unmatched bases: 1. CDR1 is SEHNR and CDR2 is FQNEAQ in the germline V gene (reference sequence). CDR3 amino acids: CASSLLAGSDTQYF. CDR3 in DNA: TGTGCCAGCAGCTTACTAGCGGGGTCAGATACGCAGTATTTT. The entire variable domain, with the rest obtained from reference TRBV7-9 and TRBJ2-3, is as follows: DTGVSQNPRHKITKRGQNVTFRCDPISEHNRLYWYRQTLGQGPEFLTYFQNEAQLEKSRLLSDRFSAERPKGSFSTLEIQRTEQGDSAMYLCASSLLAGSDTQYFGPGTRLTVL.

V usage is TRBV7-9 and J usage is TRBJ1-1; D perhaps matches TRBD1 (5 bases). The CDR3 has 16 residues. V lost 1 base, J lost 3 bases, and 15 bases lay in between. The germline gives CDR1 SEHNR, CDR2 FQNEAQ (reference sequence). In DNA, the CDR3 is TGTGCCAGCAGCTTAGTGGGCAGGGATCGTGACACTGAAGCTTTCTTT. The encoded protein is CASSLVGRDRDTEAFF.

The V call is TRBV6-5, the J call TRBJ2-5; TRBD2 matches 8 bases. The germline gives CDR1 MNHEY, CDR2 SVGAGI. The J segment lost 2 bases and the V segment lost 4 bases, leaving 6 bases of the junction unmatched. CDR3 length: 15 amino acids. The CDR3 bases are TGTGCCAGCAGTTCAGCGGGAGTTAGGCAAGAGACCCAGTACTTC. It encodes CASSSAGVRQETQYF.

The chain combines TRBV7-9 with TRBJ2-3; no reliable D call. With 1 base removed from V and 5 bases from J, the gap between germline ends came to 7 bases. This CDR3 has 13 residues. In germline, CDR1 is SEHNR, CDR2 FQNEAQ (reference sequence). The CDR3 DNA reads TGTGCCAGCAGCTTAGAGTGGCAAGATACGCAGTATTTT. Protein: CASSLEWQDTQYF.

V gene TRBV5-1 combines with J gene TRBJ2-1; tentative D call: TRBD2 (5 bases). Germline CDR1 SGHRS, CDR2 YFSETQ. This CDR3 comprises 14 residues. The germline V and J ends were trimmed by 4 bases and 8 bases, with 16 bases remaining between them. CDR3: CASSAGLAGDEQFF. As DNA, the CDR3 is TGCGCCAGCAGCGCGGGCCTCGCGGGCGATGAGCAGTTCTTC.

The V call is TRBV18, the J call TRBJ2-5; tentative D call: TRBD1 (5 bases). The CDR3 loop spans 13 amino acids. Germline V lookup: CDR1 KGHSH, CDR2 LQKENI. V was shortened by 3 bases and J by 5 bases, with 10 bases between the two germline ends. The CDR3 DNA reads TGTGCCAGCTCACCGATCAGGGCGGAGACCCAGTACTTC. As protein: CASSPIRAETQYF. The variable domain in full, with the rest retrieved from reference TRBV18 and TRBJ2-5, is NAGVMQNPRHLVRRRGQEARLRCSPMKGHSHVYWYRQLPEEGLKFMVYLQKENIIDESGMPKERFSAEFPKEGPSILRIQQVVRGDSAAYFCASSPIRAETQYFGPGTRLLVL.

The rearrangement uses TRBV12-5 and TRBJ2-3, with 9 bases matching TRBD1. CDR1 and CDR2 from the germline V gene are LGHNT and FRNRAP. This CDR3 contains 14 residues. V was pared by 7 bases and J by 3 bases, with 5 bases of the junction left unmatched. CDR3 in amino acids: CASAGDRETDTQYF. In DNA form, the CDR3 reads TGTGCTAGTGCCGGGGACAGGGAAACAGATACGCAGTATTTT.

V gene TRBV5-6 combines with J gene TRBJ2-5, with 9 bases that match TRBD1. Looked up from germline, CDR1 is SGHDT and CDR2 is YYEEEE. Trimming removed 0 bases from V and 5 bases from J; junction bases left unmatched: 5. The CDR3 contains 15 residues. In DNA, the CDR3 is TGTGCCAGCAGCTTGGAGGACAGGGGCGGGGAGACCCAGTACTTC. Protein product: CASSLEDRGGETQYF.

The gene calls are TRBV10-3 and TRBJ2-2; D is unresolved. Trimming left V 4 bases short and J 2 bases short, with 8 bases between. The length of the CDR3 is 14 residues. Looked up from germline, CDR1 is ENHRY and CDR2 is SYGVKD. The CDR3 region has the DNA TGTGCCATCAGTGCGTCCGGAAACACCGGGGAGCTGTTTTTT. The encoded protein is CAISASGNTGELFF.

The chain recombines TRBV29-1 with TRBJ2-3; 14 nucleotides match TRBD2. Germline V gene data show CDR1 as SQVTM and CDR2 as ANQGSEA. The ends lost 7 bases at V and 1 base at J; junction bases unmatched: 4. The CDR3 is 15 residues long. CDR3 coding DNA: TGCAGCGCCGGGACTAGCGGGGGTGGCACAGATACGCAGTATTTT. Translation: CSAGTSGGGTDTQYF.

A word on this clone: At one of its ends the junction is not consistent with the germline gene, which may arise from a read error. The DNA for the CDR3 is TGTGTCAGCAGCACCAAGGCCTCCAATGAGCAGTTCTTC. It is translated as CVSSTKASNEQFF. The V and J genes are TRBV5-4 and TRBJ2-1; the D is unclear. Germline assignment: CDR1 SGHNT and CDR2 YYREEE (reference sequence). The CDR3 extends over 13 amino acids. Together with reference TRBV5-4 and TRBJ2-1, the CDR3 gives the full variable domain: ETGVTQSPTHLIKTRGQQVTLRCSSQSGHNTVSWYQQALGQGPQFIFQYYREEENGRGNFPPRFSGLQFPNYSSELNVNALELDDSALYLCVSSTKASNEQFFGPGTRLTVL.

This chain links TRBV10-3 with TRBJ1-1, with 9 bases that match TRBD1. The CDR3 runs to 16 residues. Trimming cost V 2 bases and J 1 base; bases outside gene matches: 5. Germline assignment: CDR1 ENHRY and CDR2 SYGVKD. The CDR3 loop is CAISERTGGANTEAFF. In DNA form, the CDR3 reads TGTGCCATCAGTGAGAGAACAGGGGGCGCGAACACTGAAGCTTTCTTT.

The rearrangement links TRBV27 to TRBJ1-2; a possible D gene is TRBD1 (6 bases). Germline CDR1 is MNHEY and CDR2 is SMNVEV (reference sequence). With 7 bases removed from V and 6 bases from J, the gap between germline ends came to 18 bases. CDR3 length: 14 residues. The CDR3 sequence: CASTIGRDTHGYTF. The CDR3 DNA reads TGTGCCAGCACCATAGGTCGGGACACCCATGGCTACACCTTC.

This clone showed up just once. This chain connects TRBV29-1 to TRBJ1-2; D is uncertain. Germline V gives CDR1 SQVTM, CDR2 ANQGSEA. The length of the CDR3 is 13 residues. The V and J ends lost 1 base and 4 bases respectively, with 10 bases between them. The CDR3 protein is CSVEATTSYGYTF. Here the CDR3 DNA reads TGCAGCGTTGAAGCGACGACCAGCTATGGCTACACCTTC. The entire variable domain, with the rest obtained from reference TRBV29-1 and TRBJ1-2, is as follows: SAVISQKPSRDICQRGTSLTIQCQVDSQVTMMFWYRQQPGQSLTLIATANQGSEATYESGFVIDKFPISRPNLTFSTLTVSNMSPEDSSIYLCSVEATTSYGYTFGSGTRLTVV.